The 21 T cell receptor beta chains presented below share a single source sample, sequenced in a study of T cells in Graves' hyperthyroidism and ophthalmopathy. RNA transcripts were the template for amplifying TCR beta CDR3 regions. HTBI primers were employed in a first-round RT-PCR of the TCR CDR3. TCRdb passed the multiplex PCR reads through MiXCR, listing each CDR3 protein once. This sample carries 500,000 to 650,000 distinct CDR3 sequences, about 14% of them seen once, and the ten largest clones take under 15%. Sequenced material: blood. Source of these receptors: a woman aged 50 to 60 with Graves' ophthalmopathy.

This clonotype came up many times. J is TRBJ1-4 and V is TRBV3-1, with D unresolved. The CDR3 is 13 residues long. V lost 4 bases to trimming and J lost 10 bases, with 13 bases between them. Germline CDR1 is LGHDT and CDR2 is YNNKEL (reference sequence). CDR3 amino acids: CASSLMGSGKLFF. CDR3 in DNA: TGTGCCAGCAGCCTCATGGGCTCGGGAAAACTGTTTTTT.

This clonotype was seen ten or more times. The chain joins TRBV7-2 to TRBJ2-3; possibly TRBD1 for D (6 bases). CDR3 size: 18 residues. V was shortened by 1 base and J by 2 bases, with 19 bases between the two germline ends. Per germline, CDR1 SGHTA and CDR2 FQGNSA. The CDR3 sequence is CASSLGYGGGSNTDTQYF. CDR3 nucleotides: TGTGCCAGCAGCTTAGGGTATGGGGGCGGCAGTAACACAGATACGCAGTATTTT.

This clonotype was observed many times. The rearrangement uses TRBV10-3 and TRBJ1-2, with D perhaps matching TRBD1 (6 bases). Germline CDR1 ENHRY, CDR2 SYGVKD. Trimming cost V 0 bases and J 4 bases, with 12 bases left between them. The CDR3 length is 15 residues. The DNA for the CDR3 is TGTGCCATCAGTGAGTCTGTGGGACACAGCTATGGCTACACCTTC. Its translation is CAISESVGHSYGYTF.

This clonotype was observed many times. J is TRBJ1-2 and V is TRBV30; D perhaps matches TRBD1 (5 bases). The V end lost 6 bases, the J end lost 2 bases, and 13 bases lay between the germline ends. The germline V gene has CDR1 GTSNPN and CDR2 SVGIG (reference sequence). This CDR3 is 13 amino acids long. CDR3 nucleotide sequence: TGTGCCTGTCATACCCAGGGAAACTATGGCTACACCTTC. Its translation: CACHTQGNYGYTF. Variable domain in full (rest from reference TRBV30 and TRBJ1-2): SQTIHQWPATLVQPVGSPLSLECTVEGTSNPNLYWYRQAAGRGLQLLFYSVGIGQISSEVPQNLSASRPQDRQFILSSKKLLLSDSGFYLCACHTQGNYGYTFGSGTRLTVV.

This clonotype appeared many times. Relative to the germline gene, one junction end is altered; a read error may explain this. The rearrangement joins TRBV2 to TRBJ1-5; D gene uncertain. Looked up from germline, CDR1 is SNHLY and CDR2 is FYNNEI. The CDR3 has 14 amino acids. The DNA for the CDR3 is TGTACCAGCAGTGAAATTTATGCCGATCAGCCCCAGCATTTT. Amino acids: CTSSEIYADQPQHF.

This clonotype was seen ten or more times. The V gene is TRBV24-1, the J gene TRBJ2-1, with 9 positions matching TRBD2. There are 15 residues in the CDR3. After removal of 4 bases from V and 3 bases from J, the junction contained 3 bases not matched to a gene. CDR1 and CDR2 (germline): KGHDR, SFDVKD. CDR3 bases: TGTGCCACCAGTGAGCCTAGCGGGGACTACAATGAGCAGTTCTTC. Translated: CATSEPSGDYNEQFF.

The table lists this clonotype with many counts. This chain connects TRBV28 to TRBJ1-5; D call uncertain. Trimming removed 3 bases from V and 8 bases from J, with 8 bases in between. The CDR3 is 12 residues long. Germline V gene sequence: CDR1 MDHEN, CDR2 SYDVKM. The chain's CDR3 is CASSLGWKPQHF. The CDR3 DNA is TGTGCCAGCAGTTTGGGGTGGAAGCCCCAGCATTTT.

V and J are TRBV20-1 and TRBJ2-2, with 10 nucleotides matching TRBD2. The J segment lost 5 bases and the V segment lost 3 bases, leaving 9 bases of the junction unmatched. Germline V lookup: CDR1 DFQATT, CDR2 SNEGSKA (reference sequence). There are 16 residues in the CDR3. This chain's CDR3 is CSARSLAGVGTGELFF. CDR3 DNA: TGCAGTGCTAGGTCTCTAGCGGGAGTCGGGACCGGGGAGCTGTTTTTT.

This clonotype was counted a few times. The genes are TRBV7-2 and TRBJ1-2; maybe TRBD1 (6 bases). There are 12 residues in the CDR3. The germline CDR1 and CDR2 sequences are SGHTA and FQGNSA. Trimming took 5 bases from V and 6 from J, leaving 10 bases between them. In DNA, the CDR3 is TGTGCCAGCAGCCAGGGGACAAATGGCTACACCTTC. Translation: CASSQGTNGYTF. Using reference TRBV7-2 and TRBJ1-2 for the parts outside the CDR3, the full variable domain is GAGVSQSPSNKVTEKGKDVELRCDPISGHTALYWYRQSLGQGLEFLIYFQGNSAPDKSGLPSDRFSAERTGGSVSTLTIQRTQQEDSAVYLCASSQGTNGYTFGSGTRLTVV.

This clonotype has at least ten counts. The chain carries TRBV18 and TRBJ1-1, with a possible D match to TRBD1 (6 bases). Germline lookup yields CDR1 KGHSH and CDR2 LQKENI. The CDR3 spans 14 residues. V was cut by 2 bases and J by 3 bases, with 10 bases left in between. CDR3 in amino acids: CASSPTGSDTEAFF. CDR3 sequence (DNA): TGTGCCAGCTCACCAACAGGGTCGGACACTGAAGCTTTCTTT.

This clonotype came up a few times. Relative to the germline gene, one junction end is altered; a read error may explain this. The chain couples TRBV5-1 to TRBJ1-3; the D is unclear. Looked up from germline, CDR1 is SGHRS and CDR2 is YFSETQ. The CDR3 length is 14 residues. CDR3 DNA sequence: TGCGCCGGCAGCTTGGTCAACTCTGGAAACACCATATATTTT. Translated, it gives CAGSLVNSGNTIYF.

On this clonotype: This may stem from a read error, because a much larger clone lies one nucleotide away. The chain has TRBV30 and TRBJ2-1; D not certain. The length of the CDR3 is 12 residues. Germline assignment: CDR1 GTSNPN and CDR2 SVGIG (reference sequence). Here the CDR3 reads CAWTASAHEQSF. CDR3 nucleotide sequence: TGTGCCTGGACGGCTAGTGCTCATGAGCAGTCCTTC.

There are many counts of this clonotype. V gene TRBV7-2 combines with J gene TRBJ2-3, with D unclear. The germline gives CDR1 SGHTA, CDR2 FQGNSA. Trimming took 2 bases from V and 3 from J, leaving 12 bases between them. The CDR3 is 15 amino acids. The CDR3 DNA is TGTGCCAGCAGCTTAAGGTGGGGTCGGACAGATACGCAGTATTTT. Its translation: CASSLRWGRTDTQYF.

This clonotype was seen only a few times. The CDR3 nucleotides read TGTGCCAGCAGTTTAGTTGGATGGAATGAGCAGTTCTTC. Translating gives CASSLVGWNEQFF. The chain links TRBV12-3 or TRBV12-4 to TRBJ2-1; D call uncertain. Between the trimmed V and J ends, which lost 1 base and 7 bases, there was a span of 8 bases. CDR3 length equals 13 residues.

The genes are TRBV20-1 and TRBJ1-5; no clear D gene. V lost 5 bases and J 1 base, leaving 9 bases between the germline ends. This CDR3 has 13 amino acids. Germline V gene lookup returns CDR1 DFQATT and CDR2 SNEGSKA (reference sequence). Here the CDR3 DNA reads TGCAGTGCTCCGGACCGGAGCAATCAGCCCCAGCATTTT. It translates to CSAPDRSNQPQHF.

This clonotype was seen ten or more times. The rearrangement joins TRBV18 to TRBJ2-7; TRBD1 might be the D (5 bases). With 3 bases removed from V and 0 bases from J, the gap between germline ends came to 9 bases. Germline lookup yields CDR1 KGHSH and CDR2 LQKENI. This CDR3 has 14 residues. Here the CDR3 reads CASSPGQNSYEQYF. The CDR3 nucleotides read TGTGCCAGCTCACCGGGGCAGAACTCCTACGAGCAGTACTTC.

The chain has TRBV28 and TRBJ1-2; TRBD1 is a possible D gene (5 bases). CDR3 length: 13 residues. V was clipped by 6 bases and J by 8 bases, with 16 bases between them. Germline V lookup: CDR1 MDHEN, CDR2 SYDVKM. The DNA for the CDR3 is TGTGCCAGCAGAGACGGGACTAATGGGGGCTACACCTTC. This sequence encodes CASRDGTNGGYTF.

This clonotype was observed at least ten times. This CDR3 is CASSRQGYYEQYF. The CDR3 DNA sequence: TGTGCCAGCAGCCGACAGGGATACTACGAGCAGTACTTC. This chain joins TRBV11-2 and TRBJ2-7, with TRBD1 matching over 7 bases. The CDR3 loop spans 13 amino acids. Germline CDR1 reads SGHAT; CDR2 reads FQNNGV. V lost 5 bases, J lost 3 bases, and 4 bases stayed unmatched.

This clonotype was found many times. This chain connects TRBV12-3 or TRBV12-4 to TRBJ2-7, with 7 bases identical to TRBD2. This CDR3 comprises 15 residues. V dropped 5 bases and J dropped 6; count of bases not matched to a gene: 13. For the CDR3, the DNA is TGTGCCAGCAGTCCCCGGACTAGGTTGATGGGCGAGCAGTACTTC. Translation: CASSPRTRLMGEQYF.

This clonotype was observed at least ten times. The chain joins TRBV7-2 to TRBJ2-1; TRBD2 agrees at 8 bases. Trimming took 1 base from V and 7 from J; bases not matched to a gene: 12. The CDR3 loop spans 17 amino acids. CDR1 SGHTA and CDR2 FQGNSA come from the germline V gene. DNA for the CDR3: TGTGCCAGCAGCTTAGTCTGGCGGGAGGTTGGATTGAATGAGCAGTTCTTC. This sequence encodes CASSLVWREVGLNEQFF.

This clonotype was counted at least ten times. The V gene is TRBV20-1, the J gene TRBJ2-5, with 12 bases fitting TRBD1. Trimming cost V 5 bases and J 4 bases; bases outside gene matches: 8. Germline-derived CDR1 and CDR2 are DFQATT and SNEGSKA (reference sequence). The CDR3 covers 15 residues. CDR3 nucleotide sequence: TGCAGTGCTTACGCGGGACAGGGGGCGCGAGAGACCCAGTACTTC. It specifies CSAYAGQGARETQYF.